Listed below are T cell receptor beta chains from one sample, sequenced in a study of PD-L1 blockade in urothelial cancer. Method: immunoSEQ multiplex PCR; TCRdb's copy keeps in-frame clones and lacks some. Of about 19,000 clones listed, about 90% are singletons. The sample here was PBMCs, taken around atezolizumab (anti-PD-L1) treatment. The receptors originated from a man between 50 and 59 years old with urothelial cancer. Both conserved end residues are part of each CDR3. D genes are given only for firm matches. Rows give clone size only sometimes, using once, few, many, or a class for an expanded clone.

abundance: few
d_gene: .
len: 15
j_gene: TRBJ1-2
v_gene: TRBV6-5
CDR3nt: TGTGCCAGCAGTTACTCGTGGGGGGGAGGCTATGGCTACACCTTC
CDR3aa: CASSYSWGGGYGYTF

abundance: once
d_gene: .
len: 15
j_gene: TRBJ1-5
v_gene: TRBV6-1
CDR3nt: TGTGCCAGCAGTGCGACAGGATGGCGTAATCAGCCCCAGCATTTT
CDR3aa: CASSATGWRNQPQHF

abundance: .
d_gene: TRBD1
len: 17
j_gene: TRBJ2-1
v_gene: TRBV11-3
CDR3nt: TGTGCCAGCAGCTTAGATCAGGGGGGGACAGGGGGCAATGAGCAGTTCTTC
CDR3aa: CASSLDQGGTGGNEQFF

abundance: .
d_gene: TRBD2
len: 16
j_gene: TRBJ2-3
v_gene: TRBV6-6
CDR3nt: TGTGCCAGCAGTCCGGGACTAGCGGGAAGCACAGATACGCAGTATTTT
CDR3aa: CASSPGLAGSTDTQYF

abundance: .
d_gene: TRBD1
len: 15
j_gene: TRBJ1-6
v_gene: TRBV30
CDR3nt: TGTGCCTGGAGTCCGACAGGGAGATTTGATTCACCCCTCCACTTT
CDR3aa: CAWSPTGRFDSPLHF

abundance: .
d_gene: TRBD1
len: 15
j_gene: TRBJ2-5
v_gene: TRBV9
CDR3nt: TGTGCCAGCAGCGTACGGGACAGGGCCCAAGAGACCCAGTACTTC
CDR3aa: CASSVRDRAQETQYF

abundance: .
d_gene: .
len: 15
j_gene: TRBJ1-6
v_gene: TRBV5-6
CDR3nt: TGTGCCAGCAGCGTAGCAGGAGGGCGTAATTCACCCCTCCACTTT
CDR3aa: CASSVAGGRNSPLHF

abundance: .
d_gene: .
len: 17
j_gene: TRBJ2-3
v_gene: TRBV25-1
CDR3nt: TGTGCCAGCAGTGGTCCCTCAACTAGGTCGGGGGCAGATACGCAGTATTTT
CDR3aa: CASSGPSTRSGADTQYF

abundance: few
d_gene: TRBD2
len: 15
j_gene: TRBJ2-7
v_gene: TRBV7-9
CDR3nt: TGTGCCAGCAGCCCCGGACTAGCGGGGAGATACGAGCAGTACTTC
CDR3aa: CASSPGLAGRYEQYF

abundance: .
d_gene: TRBD2
len: 15
j_gene: TRBJ2-3
v_gene: TRBV6-4
CDR3nt: TGTGCCAGCAGTGAGCTAGCGGAGCCCACAGATACGCAGTATTTT
CDR3aa: CASSELAEPTDTQYF

abundance: .
d_gene: TRBD1
len: 15
j_gene: TRBJ2-7
v_gene: TRBV7-6
CDR3nt: TGTGCGAGTTCTCCGGGACAGTTGATTCTCTACGAGCAGTACTTC
CDR3aa: CASSPGQLILYEQYF

abundance: .
d_gene: TRBD1
len: 16
j_gene: TRBJ2-5
v_gene: TRBV18
CDR3nt: TGTGCCAGCTCACCGTGGGACAGCCATTACCAAGAGACCCAGTACTTC
CDR3aa: CASSPWDSHYQETQYF

abundance: .
d_gene: .
len: 18
j_gene: TRBJ1-3
v_gene: TRBV5-6
CDR3nt: TGTGCCAGCAGCCGGCTAACCTCAGGGCCAGGGTCTGGAAACACCATATATTTT
CDR3aa: CASSRLTSGPGSGNTIYF

abundance: .
d_gene: TRBD2
len: 19
j_gene: TRBJ2-5
v_gene: TRBV30
CDR3nt: TGTGCCTGGAGTGGGGGACTAGTAGCTCCGGGCTCTGCGAAAGAGACCCAGTACTTC
CDR3aa: CAWSGGLVAPGSAKETQYF

abundance: .
d_gene: TRBD2
len: 16
j_gene: TRBJ2-2
v_gene: TRBV28
CDR3nt: TGTGCCAGCAGTTTATTGGGTAGCGGGAGCACCGGGGAGCTGTTTTTT
CDR3aa: CASSLLGSGSTGELFF

abundance: .
d_gene: TRBD1
len: 17
j_gene: TRBJ1-5
v_gene: TRBV7-2
CDR3nt: TGTGCCAGCAGCTCGGCGACAGGGACGGGGCCAAATCAGCCCCAGCATTTT
CDR3aa: CASSSATGTGPNQPQHF

abundance: few
d_gene: TRBD1
len: 18
j_gene: TRBJ2-7
v_gene: TRBV19
CDR3nt: TGTGCCAGTAGTAGCCCTCCAGGACAGGGGACGAGCTCCTACGAGCAGTACTTC
CDR3aa: CASSSPPGQGTSSYEQYF

abundance: once
d_gene: TRBD1
len: 15
j_gene: TRBJ2-2
v_gene: TRBV2
CDR3nt: TGTGCCAGCAGATTGGGACAGGGTTTTGGCGGGGAGCTGTTTTTT
CDR3aa: CASRLGQGFGGELFF

abundance: .
d_gene: .
len: 14
j_gene: TRBJ1-5
v_gene: TRBV27
CDR3nt: TGTGCCAGCAGTTTAGGAGGGCCCAGTCAGCCCCAGCATTTT
CDR3aa: CASSLGGPSQPQHF

abundance: .
d_gene: TRBD1
len: 16
j_gene: TRBJ2-3
v_gene: TRBV6-6
CDR3nt: TGTGCCAGCAGTTCACAGGGGAGAGGGGCCACAGATACGCAGTATTTT
CDR3aa: CASSSQGRGATDTQYF

abundance: few
d_gene: .
len: 15
j_gene: TRBJ1-2
v_gene: TRBV19
CDR3nt: TGTGCCACCCAGGAGCCGGACAGACGTCTCTATGGCTACACCTTC
CDR3aa: CATQEPDRRLYGYTF

abundance: .
d_gene: .
len: 17
j_gene: TRBJ2-7
v_gene: TRBV10-2
CDR3nt: TGCGCCAGCAACCCACGGGCACAGTCGGGAATGAGGTACGAGCAGTACTTC
CDR3aa: CASNPRAQSGMRYEQYF

abundance: .
d_gene: TRBD1
len: 14
j_gene: TRBJ1-1
v_gene: TRBV6-5
CDR3nt: TGTGCCAGCAGTTACTCGGACAGGGCGGGTGAAGCTTTCTTT
CDR3aa: CASSYSDRAGEAFF

abundance: .
d_gene: TRBD1
len: 15
j_gene: TRBJ2-1
v_gene: TRBV27
CDR3nt: TGTGCCAGCAGTTTATTTCGGACAGGGGTTAATGAGCAGTTCTTC
CDR3aa: CASSLFRTGVNEQFF

abundance: .
d_gene: TRBD1
len: 15
j_gene: TRBJ2-7
v_gene: TRBV6-5
CDR3nt: TGTGCCAGCAGGGGGGGACAGGGGGCTAGGTACGAGCAGTACTTC
CDR3aa: CASRGGQGARYEQYF

abundance: few
d_gene: .
len: 12
j_gene: TRBJ1-2
v_gene: TRBV25-1
CDR3nt: TGTGCCAGCAGTGAATCCGTTTCTGGCTACACCTTC
CDR3aa: CASSESVSGYTF

abundance: .
d_gene: .
len: 13
j_gene: TRBJ2-5
v_gene: TRBV5-4
CDR3nt: TGTGCCAGCCATACAGTGGCTGAAGAGACCCAGTACTTC
CDR3aa: CASHTVAEETQYF

abundance: .
d_gene: TRBD2
len: 17
j_gene: TRBJ2-2
v_gene: TRBV19
CDR3nt: TGTGCCAGTAGTATAGAGGCTAGCGGGAGACGTACCGGGGAGCTGTTTTTT
CDR3aa: CASSIEASGRRTGELFF

abundance: .
d_gene: TRBD2
len: 15
j_gene: TRBJ2-1
v_gene: TRBV6-6
CDR3nt: TGTGCCAGCAGTAAAACTAGCGGGGGGAACAATGAGCAGTTCTTC
CDR3aa: CASSKTSGGNNEQFF

abundance: medium-sized
d_gene: TRBD2
len: 15
j_gene: TRBJ2-1
v_gene: TRBV27
CDR3nt: TGTGCCAGCTGTAAGGGGACTAGCGGGAGAATTGAGCAGTTCTTC
CDR3aa: CASCKGTSGRIEQFF

abundance: .
d_gene: .
len: 13
j_gene: TRBJ2-7
v_gene: TRBV9
CDR3nt: TGTGCCAGCAGCCCTACGGTCTTCGACGAGCAGTACTTC
CDR3aa: CASSPTVFDEQYF

abundance: .
d_gene: TRBD1
len: 15
j_gene: TRBJ1-4
v_gene: TRBV27
CDR3nt: TGTGCCAGCAGTCTCGGGACAGCAACTAATGAAAAACTGTTTTTT
CDR3aa: CASSLGTATNEKLFF

abundance: .
d_gene: .
len: 12
j_gene: TRBJ1-1
v_gene: TRBV10-2
CDR3nt: TGCGCCAGCAGTGAGACGACAGCCGAAGCTTTCTTT
CDR3aa: CASSETTAEAFF

abundance: .
d_gene: TRBD1
len: 14
j_gene: TRBJ1-5
v_gene: TRBV2
CDR3nt: TGTGCCAGCAGAGAAGTCAGGGGGAGTCAGCCCCAGCATTTT
CDR3aa: CASREVRGSQPQHF

abundance: once
d_gene: TRBD2
len: 20
j_gene: TRBJ2-1
v_gene: TRBV7-6
CDR3nt: TGTGCCAGCAGCTTACGAGGCGACCACGGGCGGGGGAGCTCCTACAATGAGCAGTTCTTC
CDR3aa: CASSLRGDHGRGSSYNEQFF

abundance: few
d_gene: TRBD1
len: 13
j_gene: TRBJ1-1
v_gene: TRBV29-1
CDR3nt: TGCAGTGGGAACAGGGGGCAGAACACTGAAGCTTTCTTT
CDR3aa: CSGNRGQNTEAFF

abundance: .
d_gene: .
len: 16
j_gene: TRBJ2-3
v_gene: TRBV7-6
CDR3nt: TGTGCCAGCAGCTTAGTCGAGGGATTCGGCACAGATACGCAGTATTTT
CDR3aa: CASSLVEGFGTDTQYF

abundance: .
d_gene: TRBD1
len: 15
j_gene: TRBJ1-1
v_gene: TRBV5-1
CDR3nt: TGCGCCAGCAGCTTGGGACAGGGTGAGAACACTGAAGCTTTCTTT
CDR3aa: CASSLGQGENTEAFF

abundance: .
d_gene: .
len: 14
j_gene: TRBJ2-5
v_gene: TRBV27
CDR3nt: TGTGCCAGCAGCCCCCTAGGAAACCAAGAGACCCAGTACTTC
CDR3aa: CASSPLGNQETQYF

abundance: .
d_gene: .
len: 17
j_gene: TRBJ2-5
v_gene: TRBV11-3
CDR3nt: TGTGCCAGCAGCAAATACAGGGTAACGAGGACACAAGAGACCCAGTACTTC
CDR3aa: CASSKYRVTRTQETQYF